The clone carrying this T cell receptor beta chain has a handful of counts. This specimen belongs to a study of blood T cell repertoires in COVID-19. Study-level information: Samples taken during acute and convalescent COVID-19 were collected in the United States, Italy and Spain. T cells, B-cell-depleted T cells, or PBMCs provided the cDNA or gDNA that served as material.

This CDR3 is built from 15 residues. CDR1 and CDR2 (germline): MNHNS, SASEGT. With 2 bases removed from V and 7 bases from J, the gap between germline ends came to 17 bases. In the source study's methods: For nucleated cells, counts were estimated from reference gene primer amplification. Only in-frame clones appear in the TCRdb table, and some are missing; sequencing was by immunoSEQ multiplex PCR. V and J calls and clone size come straight from that table; D and trimming were deduced from the DNA. The sample carries 150,000 to 200,000 clones, around four fifths recorded once. This sequence joins TRBV6-1 and TRBJ1-2, with D tentatively TRBD1 (5 bases). The clonotype comes from a woman aged 30 to 39 with acute or convalescent COVID-19. The sample taken for sequencing was peripheral blood. The chain's CDR3 is CASSESIGARRGYTF. The DNA for the CDR3 is TGTGCCAGCAGTGAATCGATTGGGGCTCGACGTGGCTACACCTTC.